The T cell receptor beta chain described here comes from a study of blood T cell repertoires in COVID-19 (dated by TCRdb to between 2020 and 2021). Concerning the study at large: Samples covering the acute and convalescent phases of COVID-19 were provided by collaborators in the United States, Italy and Spain. The material from the prospective study consisted of cDNA or gDNA derived from T cells, B-cell-depleted T cells, or PBMCs. Deeply sampled blood TCRbeta repertoires from subjects exposed to, actively infected with, or recovered from COVID-19 were included in the dataset. The repertoires were made available in a free public database intended to serve as a resource for research on the immune response to SARS-CoV-2. Samples came from the ongoing ImmuneRACE study (first 160 participants) plus 1,254 subjects from 6 global collaborators. The sample metadata nearly always contained a de-identified subject ID, COVID-19 status, age in years and sex. Where HLA class I and class II types were available, the types were taken from metadata supplied by the sample provider, not from assay-based typing. Results and caveats for the whole study, not just this receptor: Clinical and demographic metadata were provided uncurated, with the amount varying by source and participant.

In the prospective study, participants were roughly 18 to 95 years old, resided in under 30 geographic areas of the United States, and were enrolled through a virtual design. In the prospective study, participants were assigned to cohorts based on the clinical history participants reported in a screening survey and a study questionnaire. Recovered participants in ImmuneRACE Cohort 3 were defined as having two consecutive negative NP/OP PCR tests, clearance from a healthcare professional, or resolution of symptoms. In the prospective study, whole blood, serum and a nasopharyngeal or oropharyngeal swab were collected from each participant by mobile phlebotomists. Additional blood draws and questionnaires over an approximately two-month period could optionally be provided by prospective study participants. Prospective study blood samples were shipped either frozen or at room temperature before DNA extraction.

Regarding this clone: This receptor's antigen is unknown. Base qualities were left out, and no much larger clone turns up one base away.

The immunoSEQ Assay, a bias-controlled multiplex PCR, was used to amplify TCRbeta CDR3 regions from genomic DNA. For the original study's pipeline: Nucleated cell counts per sample were estimated from amplification of reference gene primers within the assay. Sequence reads were collapsed and filtered to measure the absolute abundance of every unique TCRbeta CDR3 rearrangement. For each sample, productive Simpson clonality was calculated as the square root of Simpson's diversity index over productive rearrangements. TCRdb retrieved this table from immuneACCESS and kept in-frame rearrangements only. Not all clones are present; in checked studies, unresolved V genes account for under half, and no reason is known for the remainder. Clone size and the V and J calls come from that table; the DNA yielded D and trimming. This sample holds some 400,000 clones; more than 70% were observed only once. Approximately 1.2% of the sample comes from the top ten.

Here V drops 5 bases and J drops 11 bases, and the junction holds 2 bases not matched to any gene. CDR1 LNHDA and CDR2 SQIVND were looked up in the germline V gene (reference sequence). Taken from cysteine to phenylalanine, the CDR3 has 11 residues. The entry retains the CDR3 DNA only, 33 bases that are in frame from base 1. In this chain, TRBV19 is recombined with TRBJ2-1, and 8 junction bases match TRBD1. This TCR was sampled from a young man who had recovered from COVID-19. The sequenced sample was PBMCs or T cells enriched from blood (not recorded which). CDR3 loop: CASSPGGQQFF. The nucleotides read TGTGCCAGTAGTCCAGGGGGCCAGCAGTTCTTC.